These 8 T cell receptor beta chains were all obtained from the same sample, sequenced in a study of response to subunit inactivated influenza vaccine. Using its own MiXCR run on the RT-PCR reads, TCRdb lists one record per CDR3 protein. Of some 480,000 distinct CDR3 sequences detected, 10% to 11% appear once; the ten largest clones hold approximately 12%. This sample comprised PBMCs from blood, obtained about 6 weeks after vaccination. The source of these receptors is a man aged 50 to 60 who received an inactivated influenza vaccine.

Concerning this clonotype itself: A read error may account for a junction end that differs from germline. V usage is TRBV4-2 and J usage is TRBJ2-1; TRBD2 might be the D (6 bases). Germline V gene data show CDR1 as LGHNA and CDR2 as YNFKEQ. The length of the CDR3 is 13 residues. The DNA of the CDR3 is TGTGCCAGCAGCCATGATCGGCGGGACTCGCCGCTTTTC. Protein sequence: CASSHDRRDSPLF.

This clonotype has just a few counts. The rearrangement joins TRBV5-1 to TRBJ1-4, with 8 bases aligning to TRBD1. Trimming at V came to 2 bases and at J to 7 bases, leaving 7 bases not matched to a gene. Germline CDR1 reads SGHRS; CDR2 reads YFSETQ. CDR3 length: 15 amino acids. CDR3 protein: CASSFTGTGGEKLFF. The DNA of the CDR3 is TGCGCCAGCAGCTTTACCGGGACAGGAGGTGAAAAACTGTTTTTT. Based on the CDR3 plus reference TRBV5-1 and TRBJ1-4, the full variable domain is KAGVTQTPRYLIKTRGQQVTLSCSPISGHRSVSWYQQTPGQGLQFLFEYFSETQRNKGNFPGRFSGRQFSNSRSEMNVSTLELGDSALYLCASSFTGTGGEKLFFGSGTQLSVL.

At least ten counts were recorded for this clonotype. The V call is TRBV12-3 or TRBV12-4, the J call TRBJ2-3, with no clear D. The ends were cut back, 5 bases at V and 4 bases at J, with 19 bases in the middle. There are 16 residues in the CDR3. The CDR3 nucleotides are TGTGCCAGCAGTCCGACCGGGCCCCCGCCGGCAGATACGCAGTATTTT. Residues: CASSPTGPPPADTQYF.

This clonotype has just a few counts. The V call is TRBV6-2 or TRBV6-3, the J call TRBJ2-7, with 9 bases matching TRBD2. From germline, CDR1 is MNHEY and CDR2 SVGEGT. With V trimmed by 4 bases and J by 4 bases, 8 bases remained unmatched. This CDR3 is 15 amino acids long. Here the CDR3 DNA reads TGTGCCAGCAGTTCCCCGACTAGCGGAAAATACGAGCAGTACTTC. Translated: CASSSPTSGKYEQYF.

Ten or more counts support this clonotype. The chain links TRBV5-1 to TRBJ2-2; the match to TRBD2 covers 7 bases. Looked up from germline, CDR1 is SGHRS and CDR2 is YFSETQ. The CDR3 has 16 residues. The V and J ends lost 4 bases and 5 bases, in that order; junction bases with no gene match: 11. The CDR3 region is CASSNIAAGATGELFF. CDR3 in DNA: TGCGCCAGCAGCAACATTGCCGCGGGAGCTACCGGGGAGCTGTTTTTT.

In its sample, this clonotype was seen many times. The gene calls are TRBV5-1 and TRBJ2-7; D gene uncertain. Germline CDR1 reads SGHRS; CDR2 reads YFSETQ. V was shortened by 4 bases and J by 0 bases, with 11 bases between the two germline ends. This CDR3 contains 14 residues. The CDR3 coding sequence is TGCGCCAGCAGCCCCCACAGTTCCTCCTACGAGCAGTACTTC. Translated: CASSPHSSSYEQYF. The full variable domain, completed using reference TRBV5-1 and TRBJ2-7, is KAGVTQTPRYLIKTRGQQVTLSCSPISGHRSVSWYQQTPGQGLQFLFEYFSETQRNKGNFPGRFSGRQFSNSRSEMNVSTLELGDSALYLCASSPHSSSYEQYFGPGTRLTVT.

This clonotype was counted many times. V is TRBV7-9 and J is TRBJ2-4; TRBD2 matches 9 bases. CDR1 is SEHNR, CDR2 FQNEAQ, per germline (reference sequence). CDR3 size: 15 residues. V lost 2 bases and J lost 6; bases outside the gene matches: 5. The CDR3 loop is CASSLSTGLANIQYF. The CDR3 DNA reads as TGTGCCAGCAGCTTAAGTACGGGACTAGCAAACATTCAGTACTTC.

V usage is TRBV5-1 and J usage is TRBJ2-7; 9 bases are a match to TRBD1. The CDR3 consists of 15 residues. CDR1 is SGHRS, CDR2 YFSETQ, per germline. J lost 6 bases, V lost 0 bases, and 7 bases had no gene match. CDR3 coding DNA: TGCGCCAGCAGCTTGGTGGGACAGGGTCCGGTCGAGCAGTACTTC. Translation: CASSLVGQGPVEQYF.